Shown below are 27 T cell receptor beta chains from a single sample sequenced in a study of T cells in tuberculosis. Time point in this sample: new active TB diagnosis, blood taken before or within 7 days of starting treatment. Generated by immunoSEQ multiplex PCR, the TCRdb table keeps only in-frame clones and is missing some. Here the sample spans fewer than 35,000 clones, more than 75% being singletons. The sample here was PBMCs, taken at tuberculosis diagnosis. The source of these receptors is an adult with tuberculosis.

The chain carries TRBV7-9 and TRBJ2-4, with 8 nucleotides matching TRBD2. The J segment lost 4 bases and the V segment lost 7 bases, leaving 12 bases of the junction unmatched. The CDR3 totals 16 residues. Germline assignment: CDR1 SEHNR and CDR2 FQNEAQ (reference sequence). CDR3 in amino acids: CASTPGGSQSKNIQYF. The CDR3 DNA reads TGTGCCAGCACCCCGGGGGGGAGTCAATCGAAAAACATTCAGTACTTC.

DNA for the CDR3: TGTGCCAGCAGTTACGCCGGGACAGAAGCTTTCTTT. Translating gives CASSYAGTEAFF. The chain couples TRBV6-6 to TRBJ1-1, with D maybe TRBD1 (6 bases). V lost 2 bases to trimming and J lost 8 bases, with 9 bases between them. Germline CDR1 is MNHNY and CDR2 is SVGAGI (reference sequence). The CDR3 covers 12 residues.

The V gene is TRBV28, the J gene TRBJ2-3; the match to TRBD2 covers 7 bases. Trimming took 2 bases from V and 0 from J; bases not matched to a gene: 5. The CDR3 runs 16 residues. CDR1 is MDHEN and CDR2 is SYDVKM in the germline V gene. CDR3 protein: CASSLRVLASTDTQYF. The CDR3 bases are TGTGCCAGCAGTTTAAGGGTACTAGCGAGCACAGATACGCAGTATTTT.

This clone was counted only a few times. The gene calls are TRBV7-6 and TRBJ2-1; 11 positions match TRBD2. CDR1 and CDR2 from the germline V gene are SGHVS and FNYEAQ. The CDR3 is 17 amino acids. V shed 1 base and J 4 bases; nucleotides not matched to a gene: 6. CDR3 protein: CASSLDASGGTYNEQFF. The CDR3 DNA sequence: TGTGCCAGCAGCTTAGACGCTAGCGGGGGGACGTACAATGAGCAGTTCTTC.

Only one count was recorded for this clone. V is TRBV27 and J is TRBJ2-7; the D gene is possibly TRBD2 (6 bases). Germline CDR1 reads MNHEY; CDR2 reads SMNVEV (reference sequence). Trimming removed 5 bases at V and 0 bases at J, with 8 bases between. The CDR3 totals 13 residues. The CDR3 region is CASSRTNSYEQYF. Here the CDR3 DNA reads TGTGCCAGCAGTCGGACTAACTCCTACGAGCAGTACTTC.

The chain uses TRBV9 and TRBJ2-3; 9 bases map to TRBD2. Germline lookup yields CDR1 SGDLS and CDR2 YYNGEE. This CDR3 is 18 amino acids long. The V gene end was trimmed by 0 bases and the J gene end by 1 base; junction bases not matched to a gene: 9. This CDR3 is CASSVGSGGPWGTDTQYF. DNA of the CDR3: TGTGCCAGCAGCGTAGGTAGCGGGGGCCCTTGGGGCACAGATACGCAGTATTTT.

J is TRBJ2-5 and V is TRBV30, with a possible D match to TRBD2 (5 bases). Trimming removed 6 bases from V and 0 bases from J, with 14 bases in between. Germline V lookup: CDR1 GTSNPN, CDR2 SVGIG (reference sequence). This CDR3 contains 14 residues. CDR3 nucleotides: TGTGCCTGCCTGGAACCGGGGTACCAAGAGACCCAGTACTTC. Amino acids: CACLEPGYQETQYF.

V and J are TRBV2 and TRBJ1-2, with D perhaps TRBD1 (5 bases). Trimming cost V 5 bases and J 4 bases, with 11 bases left between them. Germline V gene lookup returns CDR1 SNHLY and CDR2 FYNNEI. The CDR3 has 13 residues. The CDR3 region is CASSFDSSYGYTF. The CDR3 coding sequence is TGTGCCAGCAGTTTCGACAGCTCCTATGGCTACACCTTC. The full variable domain, completed using reference TRBV2 and TRBJ1-2, is EPEVTQTPSHQVTQMGQEVILRCVPISNHLYFYWYRQILGQKVEFLVSFYNNEISEKSEIFDDQFSVERPDGSNFTLKIRSTKLEDSAMYFCASSFDSSYGYTFGSGTRLTVV.

The chain joins TRBV10-3 to TRBJ1-1, with D hard to call. The CDR3 is 13 residues long. V was cut by 2 bases and J by 1 base, with 5 bases left in between. Germline V gene sequence: CDR1 ENHRY, CDR2 SYGVKD. In nucleotides, the CDR3 is TGTGCCATCAGTGAGACTGAGAACACTGAAGCTTTCTTT. Its translation is CAISETENTEAFF.

This sequence joins TRBV25-1 and TRBJ2-1, with 7 bases lining up with TRBD1. The V segment lost 5 bases and the J segment 0 bases; nucleotides outside the gene matches: 10. CDR3 size: 17 residues. Germline V gene data show CDR1 as MGHDK and CDR2 as SYGVNS. The CDR3 is CASSRTNRDSSYNEQFF. In DNA form, the CDR3 reads TGTGCCAGCAGTAGAACTAACCGGGACAGCTCCTACAATGAGCAGTTCTTC.

The genes are TRBV6-1 and TRBJ2-1, with 12 bases fitting TRBD2. Germline CDR1 and CDR2: MNHNS and SASEGT. J was trimmed by 4 bases and V by 6 bases; bases with no gene match: 4. The CDR3 covers 15 residues. CDR3 protein: CASSPSGRGYNEQFF. The DNA of the CDR3 is TGTGCCAGCAGCCCTAGCGGGAGGGGGTACAATGAGCAGTTCTTC.

This chain joins TRBV4-1 and TRBJ2-7; TRBD1 aligns across 8 bases. CDR1 is MGHRA and CDR2 is YSYEKL in the germline V gene. CDR3 length: 14 residues. Losses at the gene ends were 1 base for V and 7 bases for J; bases not matched to a gene: 6. CDR3 amino acids: CASSQVRGPGEQYF. The CDR3 DNA sequence: TGCGCCAGCAGCCAAGTCAGGGGGCCGGGGGAGCAGTACTTC.

Only one count was recorded for this clone. The chain couples TRBV6-1 to TRBJ1-4; 7 bases are a match to TRBD1. Per germline, CDR1 MNHNS and CDR2 SASEGT. V trimming: 4 bases; J trimming: 0 bases; junction bases outside the gene matches: 5. The CDR3 loop spans 16 amino acids. CDR3 region: CASSADRSATNEKLFF. CDR3 nucleotide sequence: TGTGCCAGCAGTGCGGACAGGAGCGCAACTAATGAAAAACTGTTTTTT.

The chain recombines TRBV14 with TRBJ2-1, with D possibly TRBD2 on 5 matching bases. Trimming removed 0 bases at V and 12 bases at J, with 12 bases between. CDR1 is SGHDN, CDR2 FVKESK, per germline. CDR3 length: 13 amino acids. The CDR3 sequence: CASSQDWLGRQFF. For the CDR3, the DNA is TGTGCCAGCAGCCAAGATTGGCTGGGGAGGCAGTTCTTC. Full variable domain (missing parts from reference TRBV14 and TRBJ2-1): EAGVTQFPSHSVIEKGQTVTLRCDPISGHDNLYWYRRVMGKEIKFLLHFVKESKQDESGMPNNRFLAERTGGTYSTLKVQPAELEDSGVYFCASSQDWLGRQFFGPGTRLTVL.

The rearrangement uses TRBV21-1 and TRBJ1-1; the table's D call of TRBD1 was not tested on the DNA. TRBV21-1 corresponds to a pseudogene. This CDR3 contains 14 residues. CDR3: CASSRGQNHTEAFF. The CDR3 region has the DNA TGTGCCAGCAGTAGGGGACAAAATCACACTGAAGCTTTCTTT.

The gene calls are TRBV5-1 and TRBJ2-3, with 9 positions matching TRBD1. The CDR3 length is 14 residues. In germline, CDR1 is SGHRS, CDR2 YFSETQ. The V segment lost 4 bases and the J segment 6 bases; nucleotides outside the gene matches: 6. The DNA of the CDR3 is TGCGCCAGCAGCCTACGGACAGGGGAGGATACGCAGTATTTT. Its translation is CASSLRTGEDTQYF.

Regarding this clone: At the DNA level, this CDR3 is encoded by other sequences in the same sample as well. The J gene is TRBJ2-3, the V gene TRBV4-1, with 7 nucleotides matching TRBD2. This CDR3 is built from 17 residues. V lost 0 bases and J lost 3; bases outside the gene matches: 9. Germline assignment: CDR1 MGHRA and CDR2 YSYEKL. The CDR3 is CASSQDPPAGSTDTQYF. CDR3 sequence (DNA): TGCGCCAGCAGCCAAGATCCCCCAGCGGGGTCGACAGATACGCAGTATTTT.

This clone was observed a few times. The chain links TRBV27 to TRBJ2-5, with 8 nucleotides matching TRBD1. The CDR3 contains 12 residues. CDR1 is MNHEY, CDR2 SMNVEV, per germline (reference sequence). The junction had 4 bases not matched to a gene; V was cut back by 10 bases and J by 3 bases. The CDR3 DNA reads as TGTGCCACCCTGGACAGGGAAGAGACCCAGTACTTC. This sequence encodes CATLDREETQYF.

CDR3 region: CASSLRDRSRNGYTF. CDR3 sequence (DNA): TGTGCCAGCAGTCTCCGGGACAGGAGTCGTAACGGCTACACCTTC. The chain uses TRBV28 and TRBJ1-2; TRBD1 aligns across 8 bases. V shed 5 bases and J 8 bases; nucleotides not matched to a gene: 13. This CDR3 has 15 residues. Germline CDR1 is MDHEN and CDR2 is SYDVKM.

The rearrangement joins TRBV29-1 to TRBJ1-2; D is perhaps TRBD1 (5 bases). Per the germline V gene, CDR1 is SQVTM and CDR2 is ANQGSEA. The CDR3 is 15 amino acids. Trimming stripped 3 bases from V and 2 bases from J, with 16 bases between. The CDR3 DNA sequence: TGCAGCGTTGATAAGTCCCTGGGGGGAAACTATGGCTACACCTTC. Its translation is CSVDKSLGGNYGYTF.

The rearrangement joins TRBV4-2 to TRBJ2-5; 12 bases are shared with TRBD2. Germline CDR1 reads LGHNA; CDR2 reads YNFKEQ. V lost 4 bases, J lost 0 bases, and 6 bases stayed unmatched. The CDR3 is 17 amino acids. The chain's CDR3 is CASSRTGLAGNQETQYF. In DNA form, the CDR3 reads TGTGCCAGCAGCCGAACCGGACTAGCGGGGAACCAAGAGACCCAGTACTTC.

V and J are TRBV28 and TRBJ2-7; D is possibly TRBD1 (6 bases). CDR1 and CDR2 from the germline V gene are MDHEN and SYDVKM. V was cut by 5 bases and J by 0 bases, with 14 bases left in between. The CDR3 contains 15 residues. For the CDR3, the DNA is TGTGCCAGCAGTCCTCCCGACAGGAGCTCCTACGAGCAGTACTTC. Protein: CASSPPDRSSYEQYF.

This chain's CDR3 is CASSPGDRAHYGYTF. CDR3 DNA: TGTGCCAGCAGTCCGGGGGACAGGGCACACTATGGCTACACCTTC. The chain has TRBV28 and TRBJ1-2, with 9 bases matching TRBD1. The length of the CDR3 is 15 residues. V gave up 5 bases and J gave up 3 bases; unmatched junction bases: 7. CDR1 is MDHEN, CDR2 SYDVKM, per germline.

The chain has TRBV10-2 and TRBJ2-2; 11 nucleotides match TRBD2. The germline gives CDR1 WSHSY, CDR2 SAAADI. Unmatched junction bases numbered 4, after V lost 6 bases and J lost 4 bases. CDR3 length equals 15 residues. The CDR3 sequence is CASRTSGISTGELFF. CDR3 nucleotide sequence: TGCGCCAGCAGGACTAGCGGGATATCCACCGGGGAGCTGTTTTTT.

In this sample, this clone turned up once. This sequence joins TRBV20-1 and TRBJ2-7; D call uncertain. Trimming took off 3 bases at V and 4 bases at J, with 7 bases between the two ends. Per germline, CDR1 DFQATT and CDR2 SNEGSKA (reference sequence). CDR3 size: 11 residues. The CDR3 reads CSASSLYEQYF. Written as DNA, the CDR3 is TGCAGTGCTAGCTCCTTATACGAGCAGTACTTC.

This sequence joins TRBV2 and TRBJ2-1, with TRBD2 identical over 8 bases. The CDR3 is 15 amino acids. The V gene's germline CDR1 is SNHLY and CDR2 FYNNEI. J was trimmed by 6 bases and V by 5 bases; bases with no gene match: 9. The CDR3 loop reads CASSPTSEVGNEQFF. The DNA for the CDR3 is TGTGCCAGCAGTCCGACTAGCGAAGTTGGCAATGAGCAGTTCTTC.

This chain links TRBV15 with TRBJ2-2, with D perhaps matching TRBD1 (5 bases). Trimming removed 8 bases at V and 1 base at J, with 8 bases between. CDR1 is LNHNV, CDR2 YYDKDF, per germline (reference sequence). CDR3 length: 13 amino acids. This CDR3 reads CATYQGNTGELFF. CDR3 bases: TGTGCCACCTATCAGGGGAACACCGGGGAGCTGTTTTTT.